The rows below give T cell receptor beta chains drawn from one sample of a study of T-cell reconstitution after alpha-beta-depleted transplantation in children. TCRdb itself ran the PCR reads through MiXCR, one entry per CDR3 protein. The sample lists 300,000 or so distinct CDR3 sequences; almost 10% were seen once. This specimen consisted of PBMCs from the stem cell graft donor, obtained from the stem cell graft. Every receptor here comes from a human donor who donated a stem cell graft to a child with SCID. Each CDR3 is given with its conserved first and last residue. The D gene is left open where the match is weak. Size is omitted from some rows. Given values are once, few, many or a class for expanded clones.

j_gene | d_gene | v_gene | abundance | CDR3aa | CDR3nt
TRBJ2-7 | TRBD2 | TRBV20-1 | NA | CVARGGFSYEQYF | TGCGTGGCCCGCGGGGGATTCTCCTACGAGCAGTACTTC
TRBJ2-4 | TRBD2 | TRBV5-1 | NA | CASSLDITGGINIQYF | TGCGCCAGCAGCTTGGATATCACGGGGGGGATAAACATTCAGTACTTC
TRBJ2-7 | NA | TRBV5-1 | NA | CASSLAAQAYEQYF | TGCGCCAGCAGCTTGGCCGCCCAGGCCTACGAGCAGTACTTC
TRBJ2-3 | NA | TRBV3-1 | NA | CASSKLVPWTDTQYF | TGTGCCAGCAGCAAACTGGTCCCTTGGACAGATACGCAGTATTTT
TRBJ1-2 | NA | TRBV5-1 | few | CASSLQPEDYGYTF | TGCGCCAGCAGCTTACAGCCGGAGGACTATGGCTACACCTTC
TRBJ2-1 | NA | TRBV12-3/TRBV12-4 | few | CASSLTSPYNEQFF | TGTGCCAGCAGTTTAACTAGCCCCTACAATGAGCAGTTCTTC
TRBJ2-7 | TRBD2 | TRBV5-6 | few | CASSSLVVRRGNPYEQYF | TGTGCCAGCAGTTCTCTGGTAGTGCGGCGGGGGAATCCCTACGAGCAGTACTTC
TRBJ2-3 | TRBD2 | TRBV6-5 | NA | CASSLKAGAATQYF | TGTGCCAGCAGTTTGAAAGCGGGGGCGGCTACGCAGTATTTT
TRBJ2-1 | NA | TRBV6-1 | NA | CASSPAATVGSPYDEQFF | TGTGCCAGCAGTCCCGCGGCCACCGTAGGTTCTCCCTACGATGAGCAGTTCTTC
TRBJ1-3 | NA | TRBV6-5 | NA | CASSYPPGAGNTIYF | TGTGCCAGCAGTTACCCTCCAGGCGCTGGAAACACCATATATTTT
TRBJ2-7 | NA | TRBV5-1 | NA | CASSLEGIYEQYF | TGCGCCAGCAGCTTGGAAGGGATCTACGAGCAGTACTTC
TRBJ1-1 | NA | TRBV5-1 | few | CASSLALQGGTTEAFF | TGCGCCAGCAGCTTGGCCCTACAGGGAGGGACCACTGAAGCTTTCTTT
TRBJ2-5 | NA | TRBV12-3/TRBV12-4 | many | CASSLTASSDQYF | TGTGCCAGCAGCCTGACAGCTTCCAGCGACCAGTACTTC
TRBJ2-5 | NA | TRBV7-6 | many | CASSFPQGQETQYF | TGTGCCAGCAGCTTTCCACAGGGACAAGAGACCCAGTACTTC
TRBJ1-6 | TRBD1 | TRBV7-6 | NA | CASSLQGTGVNNSPLHF | TGTGCCAGCAGCTTACAAGGGACAGGGGTAAATAATTCACCCCTCCACTTT
TRBJ1-6 | NA | TRBV27 | few | CASSPGIAFYNSPLHF | TGTGCCAGCAGTCCAGGAATAGCCTTTTATAATTCACCCCTCCACTTT
TRBJ1-6 | NA | TRBV15 | few | CATTQGAYNSPLHF | TGTGCCACCACACAGGGAGCCTATAATTCACCCCTCCACTTT
TRBJ2-1 | NA | TRBV6-5 | many | CASSYRGSSYNEQFF | TGTGCCAGCAGTTACCGCGGGTCCTCCTACAATGAGCAGTTCTTC
TRBJ2-7 | NA | TRBV29-1 | many | CSVEGISSYEQYF | TGCAGCGTTGAGGGGATTAGCTCCTACGAGCAGTACTTC
TRBJ2-2 | NA | TRBV5-1 | NA | CASSLEPNTWELFF | TGCGCCAGCAGCTTGGAACCGAACACCTGGGAGCTGTTTTTT